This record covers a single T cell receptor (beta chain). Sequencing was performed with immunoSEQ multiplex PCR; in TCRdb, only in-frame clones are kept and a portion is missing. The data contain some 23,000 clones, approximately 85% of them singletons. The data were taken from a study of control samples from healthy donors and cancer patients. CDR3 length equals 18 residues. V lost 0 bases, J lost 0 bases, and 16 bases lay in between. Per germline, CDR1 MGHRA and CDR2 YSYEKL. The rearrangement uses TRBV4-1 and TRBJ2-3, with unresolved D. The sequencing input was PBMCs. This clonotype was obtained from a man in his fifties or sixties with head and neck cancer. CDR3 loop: CASSQDVDRGLSTDTQYF. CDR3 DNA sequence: TGCGCCAGCAGCCAAGACGTAGATCGAGGCCTAAGCACAGATACGCAGTATTTT.